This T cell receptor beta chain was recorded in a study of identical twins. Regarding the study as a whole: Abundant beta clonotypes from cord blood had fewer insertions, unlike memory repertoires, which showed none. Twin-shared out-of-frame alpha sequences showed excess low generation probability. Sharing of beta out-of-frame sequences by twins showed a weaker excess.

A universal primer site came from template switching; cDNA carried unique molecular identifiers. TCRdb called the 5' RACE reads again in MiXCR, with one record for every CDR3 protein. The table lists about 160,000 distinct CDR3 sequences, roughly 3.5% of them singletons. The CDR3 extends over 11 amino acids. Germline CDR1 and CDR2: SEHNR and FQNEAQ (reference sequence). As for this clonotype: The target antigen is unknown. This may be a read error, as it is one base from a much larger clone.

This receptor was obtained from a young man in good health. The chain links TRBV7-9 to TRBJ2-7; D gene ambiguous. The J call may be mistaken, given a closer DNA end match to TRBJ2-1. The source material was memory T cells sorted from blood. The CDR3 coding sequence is TGTGCCAGCAGCCGAGGATACGAGCAGTTCTTC. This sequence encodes CASSRGYEQFF.